The clone carrying this T cell receptor (beta chain) was observed at least ten times. The entry originates in a study of T cell repertoires in cytomegalovirus infection. From germline, CDR1 is MNHEY and CDR2 SVGEGT. V lost 4 bases and J 1 base, leaving 10 bases between the germline ends. This CDR3 has 14 amino acids. A single record per CDR3 protein comes from TCRdb applying MiXCR to the reads. The data show approximately 76,000 distinct CDR3 sequences, with approximately 3.7% seen just once and under 5.5% held by the top ten. Source material: PBMCs. The receptor was derived from a human donor in good health (CMV status not recorded). Some clones in this sample may be carry-over from other donors' samples. The chain links TRBV6-2 or TRBV6-3 to TRBJ1-1; D is undetermined. Here the CDR3 DNA reads TGTGCCAGCAGTTTCGGGCAAAGGAACACTGAAGCTTTCTTT. Protein sequence: CASSFGQRNTEAFF.